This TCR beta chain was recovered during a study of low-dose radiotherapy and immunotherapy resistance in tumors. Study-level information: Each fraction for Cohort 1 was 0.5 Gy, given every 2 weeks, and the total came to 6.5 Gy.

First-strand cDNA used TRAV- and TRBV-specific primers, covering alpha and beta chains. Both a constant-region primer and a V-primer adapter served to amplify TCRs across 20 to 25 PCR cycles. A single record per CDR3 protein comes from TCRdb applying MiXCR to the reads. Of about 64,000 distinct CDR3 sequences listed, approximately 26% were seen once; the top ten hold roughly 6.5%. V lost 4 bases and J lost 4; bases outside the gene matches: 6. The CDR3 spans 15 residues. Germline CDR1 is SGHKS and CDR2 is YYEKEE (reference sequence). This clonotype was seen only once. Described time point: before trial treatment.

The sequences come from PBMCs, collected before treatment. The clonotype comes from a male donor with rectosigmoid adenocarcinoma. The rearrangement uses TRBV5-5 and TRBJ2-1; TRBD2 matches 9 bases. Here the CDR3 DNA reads TGTGCCAGCAGCGCGGGAGGGACACTGTACAATGAGCAGTTCTTC. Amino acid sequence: CASSAGGTLYNEQFF.